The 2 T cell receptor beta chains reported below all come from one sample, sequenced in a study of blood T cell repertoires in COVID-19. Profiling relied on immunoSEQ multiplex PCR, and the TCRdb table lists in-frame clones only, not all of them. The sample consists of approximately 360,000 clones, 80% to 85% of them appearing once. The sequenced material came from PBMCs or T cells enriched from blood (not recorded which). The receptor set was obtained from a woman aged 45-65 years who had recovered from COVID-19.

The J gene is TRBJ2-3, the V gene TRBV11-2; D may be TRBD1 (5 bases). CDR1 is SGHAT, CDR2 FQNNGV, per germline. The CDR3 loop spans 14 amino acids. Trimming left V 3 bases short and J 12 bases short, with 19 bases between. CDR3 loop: CASSFPKKGPSQYF. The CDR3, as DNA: TGTGCCAGCAGCTTCCCTAAAAAGGGGCCCTCCCAGTATTTT.

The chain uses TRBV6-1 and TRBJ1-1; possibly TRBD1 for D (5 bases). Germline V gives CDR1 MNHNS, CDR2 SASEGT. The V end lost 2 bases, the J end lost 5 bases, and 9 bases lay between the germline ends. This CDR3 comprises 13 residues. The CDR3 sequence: CASSEMGGTEAFF. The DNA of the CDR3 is TGTGCCAGCAGTGAAATGGGGGGAACTGAAGCTTTCTTT.